This T cell receptor beta chain derives from a study of T cell responses to AZD1222 COVID-19 vaccine. This CDR3 has 13 residues. Germline V gene data show CDR1 as MDHEN and CDR2 as SYDVKM. V was clipped by 5 bases and J by 14 bases, with 16 bases between them. This clone occurred many times. TCRdb keeps only in-frame clones here, not all; method: immunoSEQ multiplex PCR. The sample holds 130,000 to 150,000 clones; 82% are singletons and the top ten take 3.5% to 5%. Here the sequenced sample was peripheral blood, taken on day 0 of MenACWY control vaccination. This TCR derives from an adult in good health. This rearrangement joins TRBV28 to TRBJ1-6, with D perhaps matching TRBD1 (6 bases). CDR3 DNA: TGTGCCAGCAGTGGGACACCCGTAGGGTCCCTCCACTTT. Its translation is CASSGTPVGSLHF.